This T cell receptor (beta chain) derives from a study of blood T cells in healthy people across ages. The overall study: Template-switching capture recovered about one barcoded beta molecule per two T cells.

It was with a sample-barcoded 5' primer and a J-beta primer mix that a second PCR of about 6 to 12 cycles was run. TCRdb analysed the 5' RACE reads with MiXCR anew, one entry per CDR3 protein. The sample includes about 1.7 million distinct CDR3 sequences, roughly 30% of them seen just once. Study-wide points: As naive T cell percentage varied, TCR beta diversity correlated strongly with it.

Each of the donors had approximately 10 milliliters of peripheral blood drawn into EDTA-treated Vacutainer tubes. To note about this clonotype: Its antigen remains unknown.

Germline assignment: CDR1 SGHAT and CDR2 FQNNGV. The germline V and J ends were trimmed by 0 bases and 5 bases, with 10 bases remaining between them. The CDR3 contains 15 residues. The chain has TRBV11-2 and TRBJ1-4; D gene ambiguous. This receptor was identified in a woman in her twenties or thirties in good health. Sequences were obtained from blood. The DNA for the CDR3 is TGTGCCAGCAGCTTAGACGGACGACCGAATGAAAAACTGTTTTTT. Encoded protein: CASSLDGRPNEKLFF.